Listed here are 23 T cell receptor beta chains from one sample, sequenced in a study of blood T cell repertoires in COVID-19. Method: immunoSEQ multiplex PCR; TCRdb's copy keeps in-frame clones and lacks some. The repertoire holds more than 50,000 clones, with 90% as singletons. Sequencing was performed on peripheral blood. All receptors come from a woman aged 40 to 50 with active COVID-19.

This chain connects TRBV5-1 to TRBJ1-4; D is perhaps TRBD1 (5 bases). This CDR3 comprises 13 residues. The V end was cut by 0 bases, the J end by 13 bases, with 13 bases between. Germline V gene data show CDR1 as SGHRS and CDR2 as YFSETQ. CDR3 coding DNA: TGCGCCAGCAGCTTGGTCGGCAGGGATGCACTGTTTTTT. It translates to CASSLVGRDALFF.

This chain links TRBV3-1 (or the pseudogene TRBV3-2) with TRBJ2-5; D might be TRBD2 (7 bases). The ends were cut back, 4 bases at V and 5 bases at J, with 17 bases in the middle. CDR3 length: 15 amino acids. Germline V gene data show CDR1 as LGHDT and CDR2 as YNNKEL (reference sequence). This chain's CDR3 is CASSPHTWGGETQYF. The CDR3 DNA follows: TGTGCCAGCAGCCCCCACACATGGGGGGGCGAGACCCAGTACTTC.

The rearrangement joins TRBV4-2 to TRBJ2-2; 8 bases align to TRBD2. The CDR3 runs to 15 residues. Germline lookup yields CDR1 LGHNA and CDR2 YNFKEQ. V lost 1 base and J lost 5; bases outside the gene matches: 3. The CDR3 DNA is TGTGCCAGCAGCCAAGGGACTAGCTGGACCGGGGAGCTGTTTTTT. It codes for CASSQGTSWTGELFF.

The V and J genes are TRBV6-5 and TRBJ2-5; TRBD2 might be the D (7 bases). The CDR3 spans 14 residues. Trimming took 0 bases from V and 4 from J, leaving 9 bases between them. Germline CDR1 is MNHEY and CDR2 is SVGAGI. The DNA for the CDR3 is TGTGCCAGCAGTTACTCGGGGGGGCGAGAGACCCAGTACTTC. Translating it yields CASSYSGGRETQYF.

This CDR3 is CASRRTGDNEQYF. The DNA for the CDR3 is TGTGCCAGCAGGAGGACAGGGGACAACGAGCAGTACTTC. The chain couples TRBV5-6 to TRBJ2-7, with 9 nucleotides matching TRBD1. The V segment lost 5 bases and the J segment 5 bases; nucleotides outside the gene matches: 5. CDR1 is SGHDT, CDR2 YYEEEE, per germline. The CDR3 loop spans 13 amino acids.

This clone showed up just a few times. The rearrangement links TRBV18 to TRBJ2-5, with a tentative D call TRBD2 (5 bases). CDR3 length equals 12 residues. The germline V and J ends were trimmed by 5 bases and 2 bases, with 6 bases remaining between them. The germline gives CDR1 KGHSH, CDR2 LQKENI. The CDR3 loop is CASSSGQETQYF. For the CDR3, the DNA is TGTGCCAGCTCAAGCGGTCAAGAGACCCAGTACTTC.

The chain joins TRBV5-1 to TRBJ1-2; TRBD1 matches at 7 bases. CDR1 SGHRS and CDR2 YFSETQ come from the germline V gene. V was clipped by 10 bases and J by 2 bases; unmatched bases: 8. The CDR3 extends over 13 amino acids. The CDR3 DNA reads as TGCGCCTCCCGGACAGGAGACAACTATGGCTACACCTTC. This sequence encodes CASRTGDNYGYTF.

This chain joins TRBV27 and TRBJ2-1; 11 bases are shared with TRBD2. The CDR3 extends over 16 amino acids. CDR1 MNHEY and CDR2 SMNVEV come from the germline V gene (reference sequence). V shed 8 bases and J 10 bases; nucleotides not matched to a gene: 16. CDR3 nucleotide sequence: TGTGCCAGCGGAAGACTACTAGCGGGGGCCCTTGGAGAGCAGTTCTTC. It is translated as CASGRLLAGALGEQFF.

J is TRBJ2-3 and V is TRBV9; no firm D call. Germline V gene sequence: CDR1 SGDLS, CDR2 YYNGEE. Trimming took off 1 base at V and 5 bases at J, with 14 bases between the two ends. The CDR3 runs 15 residues. This chain's CDR3 is CASSVKAANVDTQYF. The CDR3 nucleotides are TGTGCCAGCAGCGTAAAGGCGGCGAACGTAGATACGCAGTATTTT.

This chain links TRBV6-5 with TRBJ2-3; possibly TRBD1 for D (6 bases). This CDR3 is built from 15 residues. The V gene's germline CDR1 is MNHEY and CDR2 SVGAGI. V gave up 6 bases and J gave up 3 bases, with 16 bases separating them. As DNA, the CDR3 is TGTGCCAGCAGACTGACAGGTCCACGGACAGATACGCAGTATTTT. It codes for CASRLTGPRTDTQYF.

The J gene is TRBJ1-3, the V gene TRBV10-3; no firm D call. The CDR3 spans 15 residues. Germline CDR1 and CDR2: ENHRY and SYGVKD. V was pared by 10 bases and J by 1 base, with 17 bases between. As DNA, the CDR3 is TGTGCCACCACATCGCCGGGAGAGTCTGGAAACACCATATATTTT. This gives the protein CATTSPGESGNTIYF.

This clone came up once. This chain uses TRBV3-1 (or the pseudogene TRBV3-2) with TRBJ2-5; 11 bases fit TRBD2. The ends lost 2 bases at V and 5 bases at J; junction bases unmatched: 10. The CDR3 totals 17 residues. CDR1 is LGHDT, CDR2 YNNKEL, per germline (reference sequence). CDR3 residues: CASSQPSLLAGEETQYF. The CDR3 DNA reads TGTGCCAGCAGCCAACCCTCCCTACTAGCGGGGGAGGAGACCCAGTACTTC.

The rearrangement uses TRBV7-2 and TRBJ1-5; D gene unclear. CDR3 length equals 15 residues. The germline CDR1 and CDR2 sequences are SGHTA and FQGNSA. V lost 1 base and J lost 1, with 8 bases in between. CDR3 nucleotides: TGTGCCAGCAGCTTAGGGACGGGGAGCAATCAGCCCCAGCATTTT. It codes for CASSLGTGSNQPQHF.

This CDR3 reads CASSWGGEQYF. CDR3 nucleotides: TGTGCCAGCAGCTGGGGGGGTGAGCAGTACTTC. The rearrangement joins TRBV5-4 to TRBJ2-7, with 7 bases lining up with TRBD2. Germline V gene lookup returns CDR1 SGHNT and CDR2 YYREEE (reference sequence). V lost 3 bases to trimming and J lost 7 bases; unmatched junction nucleotides: 1. This CDR3 is 11 amino acids long.

This clone was seen only a few times. V usage is TRBV6-2 or TRBV6-3 and J usage is TRBJ2-1; tentative D call: TRBD1 (5 bases). The germline V and J ends were trimmed by 2 bases and 4 bases, with 18 bases remaining between them. Germline V gives CDR1 MNHEY, CDR2 SVGEGT. CDR3 length: 17 residues. CDR3 protein: CASSYRDRAGKYNEQFF. The CDR3 nucleotides read TGTGCCAGCAGTTACAGGGATCGGGCAGGGAAATACAATGAGCAGTTCTTC.

The genes are TRBV5-8 and TRBJ1-5; 11 bases line up with TRBD1. The J segment lost 6 bases and the V segment lost 0 bases, leaving 2 bases of the junction unmatched. The CDR3 is made up of 15 amino acids. Per the germline V gene, CDR1 is SGHTS and CDR2 is YDEGEE. CDR3 DNA: TGTGCCAGCAGCTTGGGGACAGGGGGCCTTCAGCCCCAGCATTTT. Protein sequence: CASSLGTGGLQPQHF.

The chain uses TRBV29-1 and TRBJ1-1; D might be TRBD1 (6 bases). This CDR3 is built from 13 residues. From germline, CDR1 is SQVTM and CDR2 ANQGSEA. This CDR3 reads CRANRDGHTEAFF. Here the CDR3 DNA reads TGCAGAGCCAACAGGGATGGTCACACTGAAGCTTTCTTT.

This chain connects TRBV6-5 to TRBJ1-6; possible D gene TRBD1, 6 bases. This CDR3 contains 15 residues. V lost 0 bases and J 9 bases, leaving 12 bases between the germline ends. Looked up from germline, CDR1 is MNHEY and CDR2 is SVGAGI. The CDR3 sequence: CASSYSGGPGSPLHF. DNA for the CDR3: TGTGCCAGCAGTTACTCAGGGGGTCCAGGTTCACCCCTCCACTTT.

This chain connects TRBV23-1 to TRBJ1-5, with D possibly matching TRBD1 (5 bases). TRBV23-1 is assigned to the ORF class and has an uncertain function. V lost 3 bases, J lost 5 bases, and 14 bases lay in between. There are 15 residues in the CDR3. CDR3 in amino acids: CASSHSSGDHQPQHF. The CDR3 DNA follows: TGCGCCAGCAGTCACTCCTCGGGGGACCATCAGCCCCAGCATTTT.

This chain joins TRBV18 and TRBJ2-3, with D perhaps TRBD2 (5 bases). CDR3 size: 15 residues. V was trimmed by 3 bases and J by 1 base, leaving 11 bases between them. The germline V gene encodes CDR1 KGHSH and CDR2 LQKENI. The CDR3 reads CASSPTIARTDTQYF. The CDR3 DNA reads as TGTGCCAGCTCACCCACCATAGCGCGCACAGATACGCAGTATTTT.

This chain joins TRBV4-2 and TRBJ2-5, with TRBD2 matching over 9 bases. V gave up 0 bases and J gave up 4 bases; unmatched junction bases: 15. CDR1 LGHNA and CDR2 YNFKEQ come from the germline V gene. This CDR3 has 19 amino acids. The CDR3 protein is CASSQDIRHSGGPGETQYF. The CDR3 coding sequence is TGTGCCAGCAGCCAAGATATCCGCCATAGCGGGGGCCCCGGAGAGACCCAGTACTTC.

The chain has TRBV27 and TRBJ2-3; D possibly corresponds to TRBD1 (5 bases). This CDR3 contains 14 residues. V dropped 6 bases and J dropped 1 base, with 11 bases sitting between them. Germline V gene lookup returns CDR1 MNHEY and CDR2 SMNVEV (reference sequence). Written as DNA, the CDR3 is TGTGCCAGCAGAGGGGTGTGGGGCACAGATACGCAGTATTTT. It codes for CASRGVWGTDTQYF.

The genes are TRBV5-6 and TRBJ2-5, with D possibly matching TRBD2 (7 bases). CDR1 and CDR2 from the germline V gene are SGHDT and YYEEEE. Deletions cut 3 bases from V and 5 bases from J, with 17 bases between. CDR3 length: 15 amino acids. CDR3 nucleotide sequence: TGTGCCAGCAGCTCATGGGGGGGCCGGATTGAGACCCAGTACTTC. Protein product: CASSSWGGRIETQYF. Filled out from reference TRBV5-6 and TRBJ2-5, the complete variable domain reads DAGVTQSPTHLIKTRGQQVTLRCSPKSGHDTVSWYQQALGQGPQFIFQYYEEEERQRGNFPDRFSGHQFPNYSSELNVNALLLGDSALYLCASSSWGGRIETQYFGPGTRLLVL.